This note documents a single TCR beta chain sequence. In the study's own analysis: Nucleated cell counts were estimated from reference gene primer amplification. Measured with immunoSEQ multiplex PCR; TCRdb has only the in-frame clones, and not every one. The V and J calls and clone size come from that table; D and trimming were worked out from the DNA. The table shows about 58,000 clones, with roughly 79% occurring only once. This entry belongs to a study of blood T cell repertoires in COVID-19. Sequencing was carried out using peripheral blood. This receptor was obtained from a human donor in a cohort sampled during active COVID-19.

The CDR3 DNA reads TGTGCCAGCAGCTTAGGCCGGGTTGCTTCTATCTCTGGAAACACCATATATTTT. Translation: CASSLGRVASISGNTIYF. The chain combines TRBV7-2 with TRBJ1-3; D unresolved. The CDR3 has 18 residues. The germline V and J ends were trimmed by 1 base and 0 bases, with 16 bases remaining between them. Germline V lookup: CDR1 SGHTA, CDR2 FQGNSA.